This entry is about one T cell receptor beta chain. No antigen is known for it. V was pared by 4 bases and J by 3 bases, with 19 bases between. The CDR3 consists of 16 residues. The germline gives CDR1 MDHEN, CDR2 SYDVKM. Terminally differentiated effector memory CD45RA+ cells were excluded by CCR7 positive selection of CD45RO-negative cells. This entry belongs to a study of shared clonotypes between healthy human individuals. Broader study findings: Naive subsets generally exceeded memory subsets in estimated richness.

The material for each subset, its genomic DNA, was split evenly across several immunoSEQ plates. The repertoire was sequenced with immunoSEQ multiplex PCR; TCRdb's copy has only in-frame clones and lacks some. The sample gives more than 2 million clones, around 93% of which show up once; about 1.6% is in the top ten. V gene TRBV28 combines with J gene TRBJ2-7; D possibly corresponds to TRBD2 (6 bases). This clonotype originated in a man between 18 and 35 years old in good health. Some clones in this sample may be carry-over from other donors' samples. Sequenced: naive CD8+ T cells from PBMCs. The CDR3 loop is CASSSPGEVWHYEQYF. The CDR3 bases are TGTGCCAGCAGTTCCCCGGGGGAAGTCTGGCACTACGAGCAGTACTTC. Combining the CDR3 with reference TRBV28 and TRBJ2-7 gives the whole variable domain DVKVTQSSRYLVKRTGEKVFLECVQDMDHENMFWYRQDPGLGLRLIYFSYDVKMKEKGDIPEGYSVSREKKERFSLILESASTNQTSMYLCASSSPGEVWHYEQYFGPGTRLTVT.